The clone carrying this T cell receptor (beta chain) was seen many times. What it binds is unknown. This sample was taken from a study of molecular identifiers for immune sequencing clone quantification. Study-level information: Five portions were made in replicates from RNA of approximately 22,000 or 94,000 naive CD8 cells, and four underwent sequencing. The study, taken as a whole, reports: Jurkat TCR RNA that was spiked in from one cell was reportedly detectable among one million naive cells.

This CDR3 contains 18 residues. The germline gives CDR1 SNHLY, CDR2 FYNNEI. With 6 bases clipped from V and 0 bases from J, the junction kept 7 bases outside the gene matches. Via MiXCR, TCRdb re-called the PCR reads, giving one row per CDR3 protein. The sample records some 89,000 distinct CDR3 sequences, approximately 24% being singletons. This TCR was sampled from a human donor in good health. Some libraries in this study had Jurkat cell RNA spiked in. The material sequenced was naive CD8+ T cells from blood, with Jurkat cell RNA spiked in. Regarding subset: FACS-sorted CD8+CD4-CCR7+CD45RA+ naive T cells. The chain joins TRBV2 to TRBJ2-2, with 13 bases aligning to TRBD2. The CDR3 spells CASSDWGLAGTNTGELFF. The CDR3 DNA reads as TGTGCCAGCAGCGATTGGGGACTAGCGGGGACGAACACCGGGGAGCTGTTTTTT.